Here is one T cell receptor (beta chain) with its context. There is no known antigen for this receptor. No clone much larger than this one lies a single base away; base qualities are absent. This entry is derived from a study of CD8+ T cells in alopecia areata (dated by TCRdb to the late 2010s). About the full investigation: High-throughput TCRbeta sequencing was used to examine T cell clonal expansion in alopecia areata in both the C3H/HeJ mouse model and human patients. Clonality in the scalp was compared among normal scalp (n=4), patchy alopecia areata scalp (n=8), and alopecia totalis/universalis scalp (n=8). Human TCRbeta sequencing covered scalp tissue and sorted CD4+ and CD8+ peripheral blood T cells from patchy and totalis/universalis alopecia areata patients and healthy controls. TCRbeta CDR3 regions were amplified by immunoSEQ multiplex PCR with 35 Vbeta forward and 13 Jbeta reverse primers. RNA was obtained with the PAXgene miRNA kit for fixed scalp, the miRNeasy kit for PBMCs, and the RNeasy kit for mouse skin. What the study reported, not specific to this receptor: Shared TCR sequences between patients were less evident than in mice, which may be partly attributable to HLA diversity in the patient population. Compared with normal scalp, lesional scalp had higher clonality and more expanded CD8+ clones, particularly in alopecia totalis/universalis, a pattern that suggests antigenic drive. Resident alphabeta T cells in normal human skin are also sequenced, complicating scalp TCR repertoire analysis, unlike mouse skin dominated by gammadelta T cells.

Trimming costs V 3 bases and J 3 bases, and their ends lie 17 bases apart. Looking up the germline V gene yields CDR1 MDHEN and CDR2 SYDVKM. The CDR3 measures 16 amino acids from cysteine to phenylalanine. The sequence is cut down to CDR3 DNA, 48 bases in frame from base 1. For roughly five biomarker-study patients, CD4+ cells were further sorted into CD25+CD127- cells. From alopecia areata patients, peripheral blood was collected along with lesional scalp punch biopsies. PBMCs were isolated by density centrifugation and stained for CD3, CD4 and CD8, after which CD4+ and CD8+ T cells were sorted on a FACSAria. As part of a multicenter biomarker study, untreated alopecia areata patients were recruited. The library was obtained by the immunoSEQ multiplex PCR assay. RNA was extracted from all samples and reverse transcribed into cDNA as template for TCR sequencing. SuperScript III was used for first-strand cDNA synthesis, primed with a 2:1 mix of oligo-dT and random hexamers. A synthetic immune receptor repertoire was used to measure amplification bias, and any remaining bias was corrected computationally. The study's own analysis went as follows. Raw reads were preprocessed for error removal, and CDR3 was defined according to IMGT conventions as running from the conserved cysteine to phenylalanine. Clonality was calculated as 1 minus Shannon entropy normalized by log2 of the number of productive unique TCRs. CD4 or CD8 identity of scalp clones was inferred by cross-referencing scalp TCRbeta sequences with sorted blood CD4 and CD8 repertoires. What TCRdb holds here is the immuneACCESS table cut down to in-frame rearrangements. Part of the clones is not present; checked against another copy, under half of the missing clones reflect an unresolved V gene, and the others are unexplained. V and J calls and clone size are those listed in that table; D and trimming were worked out from the DNA. This sample is represented by roughly 20,000 clones; more than 60% of them were singletons. 4.5% of the sample comes from the top ten.

Sequenced: CD4+ Tregs sorted from blood. The receptor comes from a human donor with alopecia areata. The V and J genes are TRBV28 and TRBJ1-2; TRBD1 might be the D gene, on 6 matching bases. CDR3 loop: CASSLEGHRRYYGYTF. The nucleotide sequence is TGTGCCAGCAGTTTGGAGGGACACCGGAGGTACTATGGCTACACCTTC.